This T cell receptor beta chain was profiled in a study of shared clonotypes between healthy human individuals. Naive CD8 cells lacked CD45RO, underwent positive selection for CCR7 and left out terminally differentiated effector memory CD45RA+ cells. CDR1 and CDR2 (germline): MNHNY, SVGAGI (reference sequence). V dropped 0 bases and J dropped 5 bases, with 13 bases sitting between them. The CDR3 sequence is 16 residues long. Some clones are missing from TCRdb's copy, which holds only in-frame ones; the method was immunoSEQ multiplex PCR. This sample has millions of clones, with approximately 95% found just once.

This clonotype was obtained from a man younger than 35 in good health. The sample comprised naive CD8+ T cells sorted from blood. The rearrangement uses TRBV6-6 and TRBJ1-4; tentatively, D is TRBD1 (5 bases). CDR3 sequence reads: CASSYSYGAGNEKLFF. The CDR3 nucleotides are TGTGCCAGCAGTTACTCTTACGGGGCGGGGAATGAAAAACTGTTTTTT.